The sequence of this T cell receptor (beta chain) was determined in a study of T cell repertoires in cytomegalovirus infection. TCRdb processed the reads anew with MiXCR; each CDR3 protein has one entry. Of tens of thousands of distinct CDR3 sequences listed, around 3.8% were seen once; the top ten hold about 20%. V lost 1 base and J 0 bases, leaving 10 bases between the germline ends. Germline V gene data show CDR1 as SGHTA and CDR2 as FQGNSA. The CDR3 is 16 residues long. This clonotype was counted at least ten times. Sequencing was done on a sample of PBMCs. This sequence originates from a human donor in good health (CMV status not recorded). Some clones in this sample may be carry-over from other donors' samples. V usage is TRBV7-2 and J usage is TRBJ2-4, with D possibly TRBD1 on 5 matching bases. CDR3 nucleotide sequence: TGTGCCAGCAGCTTAGGGGGCAAGGTAGCCAAAAACATTCAGTACTTC. Translated, it gives CASSLGGKVAKNIQYF.